This T cell receptor (beta chain) was obtained from a study of blood T cell repertoires in COVID-19 (dated by TCRdb to the early 2020s). Background on the whole study: Samples from collaborators originated in the United States, Italy and Spain and spanned both the acute and convalescent phases of COVID-19. The prospective study material was composed of cDNA or gDNA derived from T cells, B-cell-depleted T cells, or PBMCs. The dataset comprised deeply sampled blood TCRbeta repertoires from subjects exposed to, actively infected with, or recovered from COVID-19. A freely available public database, intended as a resource for researchers studying the immune response to SARS-CoV-2, is where the repertoires were released. Samples were obtained from the ongoing ImmuneRACE study (first 160 participants) and from approximately 1,200 subjects provided by 6 global collaborators. Sample metadata almost always included a de-identified subject ID, COVID-19 status, age in years and sex. Where available, HLA class I and class II types were obtained from metadata supplied by the sample provider rather than from assay-based typing. On the study overall, not on this receptor specifically: Clinical and demographic metadata were provided uncurated, with the amount varying by source and participant.

Of note for this clone: Which antigen it targets is not known. Base qualities are not recorded, but no much larger clone differs from it by a single base.

TCRbeta CDR3 regions were amplified from genomic DNA by means of the immunoSEQ Assay, a bias-controlled multiplex PCR. For the original study's pipeline: The number of nucleated cells in each sample was estimated from the amplification of reference gene primers within the assay. To quantify the absolute abundance of each unique TCRbeta CDR3 rearrangement, sequence reads were collapsed and filtered. For each sample, productive Simpson clonality was calculated as the square root of Simpson's diversity index across productive rearrangements. As stored in TCRdb, this immuneACCESS dataset retains in-frame rearrangements with V and J assigned. A fraction of the clones does not appear; measured against another copy, unresolved V genes explain less than half of the discrepancy, and the remainder lacks a known reason. That table furnishes V, J and clone size, whereas the DNA furnished D and trimming. The sample records around 310,000 clones, roughly 90% of which are singletons. Clones ranked in the top ten supply 3% to 4% of the sample.

Collaborating institutions collected whole blood in K2EDTA tubes following their own protocols. For TCRbeta analysis, collaborators shipped samples as frozen whole blood, isolated PBMCs, or DNA extracted from either of those sample types. According to the germline V gene, CDR1 reads SGHTS and CDR2 reads YDEGEE. Trimming removed 4 bases from V and 7 bases from J; the gene matches leave 14 bases unexplained. From the cysteine through the phenylalanine, the CDR3 covers 17 amino acids. CDR3 DNA is the only sequence kept; it has 51 bases, read in frame from the first base. The sequenced sample consisted of peripheral blood. The rearranged segments are TRBV5-8 and TRBJ2-2, with TRBD2 identical over 9 junction bases. The source of this sequence is a woman in her forties or fifties with active or convalescent COVID-19. The CDR3 protein is CASSRGTSQIRGGELFF. The nucleotide sequence is TGTGCCAGCAGCCGCGGGACTAGCCAAATAAGGGGCGGGGAGCTGTTTTTT.